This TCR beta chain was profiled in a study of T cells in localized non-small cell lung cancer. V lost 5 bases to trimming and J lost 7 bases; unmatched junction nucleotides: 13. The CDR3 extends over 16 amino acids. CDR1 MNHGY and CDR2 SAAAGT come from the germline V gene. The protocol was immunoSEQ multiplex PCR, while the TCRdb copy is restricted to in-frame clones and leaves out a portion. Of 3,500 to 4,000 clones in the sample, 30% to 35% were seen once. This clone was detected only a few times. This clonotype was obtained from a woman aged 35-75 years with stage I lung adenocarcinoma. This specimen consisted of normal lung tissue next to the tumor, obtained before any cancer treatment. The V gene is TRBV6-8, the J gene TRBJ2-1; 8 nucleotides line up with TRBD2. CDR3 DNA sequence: TGTGCCAGCAGTGCCCTGAGCCGGGGGGGGTCAAATGAGCAGTTCTTC. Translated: CASSALSRGGSNEQFF.